The T cell receptor beta chain under discussion was sequenced for a study of cytotoxic CD8 clonotypes in ibrutinib-treated CLL. Background on the study: Each sample contained, on average, roughly 250,000 productive templates and roughly 100,000 productive rearrangements.

In germline, CDR1 is KGHSH, CDR2 LQKENI. The junction had 14 bases not matched to a gene; V was cut back by 8 bases and J by 6 bases. The CDR3 runs 15 residues. The source of about 2 micrograms of genomic DNA for TCR beta libraries was cryopreserved PBMCs. Generated by immunoSEQ multiplex PCR, the TCRdb table keeps only in-frame clones and is missing some. The sample comprises some 200,000 clones, approximately 70% of which are singletons, and 5.9% rests with the top ten. Sequenced here: PBMCs, sampled after 12 months of ibrutinib treatment. V gene TRBV18 combines with J gene TRBJ2-3; 7 bases match TRBD1. This sequence originates from a human donor with chronic lymphocytic leukemia. The CDR3 region has the DNA TGTGCCAGCCCCAGACAGGGTCCCACCACGGATACGCAGTATTTT. Amino acids: CASPRQGPTTDTQYF.